The 16 T cell receptor beta chains below come from one sample, sequenced in a study of human CD8 memory T cell subsets. Researchers made TCR beta libraries via UMI-labeled 5' RACE. TCRdb derives one entry per CDR3 protein from the 5' RACE reads, leaving out DNA. Its listing shows approximately 6,700 distinct CDR3 sequences. Sequencing was done on a sample of CD8+ T cells from PBMCs. The receptors shown here come from a human donor in good health.

This clonotype registers medium-sized by frequency. The V call is TRBV19, the J call TRBJ1-3; with no DNA, the TCRdb D assignment of TRBD1 cannot be verified. The CDR3 has 15 amino acids. Looked up from germline, CDR1 is LNHDA and CDR2 is SQIVND (reference sequence). CDR3 amino acids: CASTIGTLGGNTIYF. The variable domain in full, completed from reference TRBV19 and TRBJ1-3, reads DGGITQSPKYLFRKEGQNVTLSCEQNLNHDAMYWYRQDPGQGLRLIYYSQIVNDFQKGDIAEGYSVSREKKESFPLTVTSAQKNPTAFYLCASTIGTLGGNTIYFGEGSWLTVV.

J is TRBJ1-5 and V is TRBV12-3 or TRBV12-4; no DNA is available, so the TRBD1 call from TCRdb remains unchecked. This CDR3 contains 14 residues. The CDR3 reads CASSPGGSNQPQHF.

The chain has TRBV9 and TRBJ1-2; the D call of TRBD1 rests on TCRdb alone, since no DNA is present to check it. Germline lookup yields CDR1 SGDLS and CDR2 YYNGEE. The CDR3 extends over 14 amino acids. The CDR3 sequence is CASSAGQVPNGYTF.

This chain uses TRBV14 with TRBJ2-5; TCRdb picks TRBD2, but there is no DNA to check that call. The CDR3 is 18 residues long. Germline CDR1 SGHDN, CDR2 FVKESK. CDR3: CASSQVTLGQVGQETQYF.

This chain connects TRBV6-5 to TRBJ2-5; the TRBD1 assignment by TCRdb is unverifiable without DNA. The CDR3 contains 16 residues. Germline V gene data show CDR1 as MNHEY and CDR2 as SVGAGI. The CDR3 spells CASSYSDRGLQETQYF.

This clonotype is medium-sized by frequency. The V and J genes are TRBV3-1 and TRBJ2-2. The CDR3 covers 14 residues. Germline CDR1 and CDR2: LGHDT and YNNKEL (reference sequence). This CDR3 reads CASSQDLQSGELFF.

The rearrangement links TRBV7-9 to TRBJ2-1; TCRdb's D gene call, TRBD2, goes unchecked for lack of DNA. The CDR3 length is 15 residues. The germline gives CDR1 SEHNR, CDR2 FQNEAQ (reference sequence). The CDR3 region is CASSLTRGASNEQFF. Looking up the rest from reference TRBV7-9 and TRBJ2-1 gives the full variable domain: DTGVSQNPRHKITKRGQNVTFRCDPISEHNRLYWYRQTLGQGPEFLTYFQNEAQLEKSRLLSDRFSAERPKGSFSTLEIQRTEQGDSAMYLCASSLTRGASNEQFFGPGTRLTVL.

By frequency, this clonotype is medium-sized. The CDR3 sequence is CASSQEGRREEKLFF. The J gene is TRBJ1-4, the V gene TRBV4-3; TCRdb designates TRBD1, a call that cannot be tested without DNA. This CDR3 spans 15 amino acids. Per the germline V gene, CDR1 is LGHNA and CDR2 is YSLEER.

This chain joins TRBV7-8 and TRBJ2-3; TCRdb's D call of TRBD1 is untestable without DNA. Germline lookup yields CDR1 SGHVS and CDR2 FQNEAQ. The CDR3 loop spans 16 amino acids. CDR3 sequence reads: CASSLKVGGSADTQYF.

CDR3: CASSPSKGNIQYF. The chain has TRBV5-1 and TRBJ2-4; lacking DNA, the TRBD2 call made by TCRdb goes unchecked. Germline-derived CDR1 and CDR2 are SGHRS and YFSETQ. The CDR3 length is 13 residues.

The rearrangement uses TRBV6-2 or TRBV6-3 and TRBJ2-5; TCRdb calls TRBD1, which cannot be checked without DNA. CDR3 length: 16 amino acids. Germline lookup yields CDR1 MNHEY and CDR2 SVGEGT. CDR3 residues: CASSRYASTGRETQYF.

This clonotype is called medium-sized based on its frequency. V and J are TRBV29-1 and TRBJ2-7; TCRdb's D call, TRBD1, is unchecked because there is no DNA. The CDR3 has 13 residues. Germline loops: CDR1 SQVTM, CDR2 ANQGSEA. CDR3 in amino acids: CSVTDGKDYEQYF.

Its frequency marks this clonotype as medium-sized (0.01 to 0.1%). This chain's CDR3 is CASSYTSENTGELFF. V usage is TRBV6-6 and J usage is TRBJ2-2; TCRdb reports TRBD2, a call that lacks DNA to check it against. Germline values: CDR1 MNHNY, CDR2 SVGAGI (reference sequence). This CDR3 is 15 amino acids long.

The chain joins TRBV4-1 to TRBJ2-2; checking the TCRdb D call of TRBD1 is not possible without DNA. The CDR3 extends over 16 amino acids. Germline V gene lookup returns CDR1 MGHRA and CDR2 YSYEKL. CDR3 in amino acids: CASSQYRGRDTGELFF.

The gene calls are TRBV20-1 and TRBJ1-1. The germline V gene encodes CDR1 DFQATT and CDR2 SNEGSKA (reference sequence). This CDR3 has 13 amino acids. The CDR3 is CSARATGYTEAFF.

This clonotype is identified as medium-sized (0.01 to 0.1%) from frequency. The chain uses TRBV21-1 and TRBJ2-2; as DNA is missing, the TRBD1 call by TCRdb cannot be tested. TRBV21-1 represents a pseudogene. The CDR3 is made up of 17 amino acids. The CDR3 reads CASSKVTGATDTGELFF.